Each of the 9 T cell receptor beta chains below was sequenced from the same sample in a study of kidney transplant recipient with SARS-CoV-2 infection. TCRdb reanalysed the reads using MiXCR and keeps one entry per CDR3 protein. The table has 200,000 to 300,000 distinct CDR3 sequences, more than 25% seen once. The starting material was a blood sample, obtained at baseline and on day 111 from a kidney transplant recipient. The origin of the receptors is a young adult male patient who had COVID-19 and was a kidney transplant recipient. The T cells may partly be graft donor cells.

A note on this clonotype: Given a much more abundant clone one base away, this may be a read error. The chain uses TRBV8-2 and TRBJ2-6. TRBV8-2 is reported as a pseudogene. The CDR3 has 17 amino acids. This CDR3 is CGNKQRITQSRANVLTF. CDR3 coding DNA: TGTGGCAATAAGCAAAGGATAACACAAAGTCGGGCCAACGTCCTGACTTTC.

V usage is TRBV20-1 and J usage is TRBJ1-1; 10 nucleotides line up with TRBD1. Looked up from germline, CDR1 is DFQATT and CDR2 is SNEGSKA (reference sequence). Unmatched junction bases numbered 7, after V lost 0 bases and J lost 3 bases. The CDR3 is 16 residues long. The CDR3 protein is CSARDDGTGVDTEAFF. The CDR3 nucleotides read TGCAGTGCTAGAGATGATGGGACAGGGGTGGACACTGAAGCTTTCTTT.

This clonotype was seen only a few times. The gene calls are TRBV10-3 and TRBJ2-3; no reliable D call. The germline V gene encodes CDR1 ENHRY and CDR2 SYGVKD. This CDR3 is 12 amino acids long. V lost 5 bases and J lost 1, with 4 bases in between. The CDR3 coding sequence is TGTGCCATCAGTCCAGGCACAGATACGCAGTATTTT. Its protein product is CAISPGTDTQYF.

Comment on this clonotype: A much larger clone sits a single nucleotide away, making a read error possible. The chain couples TRBV10-2 to TRBJ1-2; D uncertain. Trimming shortened V by 5 bases and J by 4 bases, and 23 bases separated the two germline ends. Germline assignment: CDR1 WSHSY and CDR2 SAAADI. This CDR3 is 17 amino acids long. The CDR3, as DNA: TGCGCCAGCAGTTGGGGATGCACTTCTAGAAAGGCCTATGGCTACACCTTC. It is translated as CASSWGCTSRKAYGYTF.

Comments on this clonotype: A much larger clone differs by one base, so this may be a read error. The rearrangement links TRBV6-5 to TRBJ1-1; no clear D. The CDR3 consists of 12 residues. The germline gives CDR1 MNHEY, CDR2 SVGAGI. CDR3 amino acids: CTSSEYSTEAFF. CDR3 nucleotides: TGTACCAGCAGTGAGTATAGCACTGAAGCTTTCTTT.

This clonotype was detected ten times or more. The rearrangement links TRBV7-2 to TRBJ1-2; D call uncertain. Germline CDR1 and CDR2: SGHTA and FQGNSA. The CDR3 contains 17 residues. The V and J ends lost 5 bases and 4 bases respectively, with 23 bases between them. This CDR3 is CASSHSVRDGKTYGYTF. The CDR3 nucleotides read TGTGCCAGCAGCCACAGCGTCAGAGACGGAAAGACCTATGGCTACACCTTC.

This clonotype was seen many times. This chain connects TRBV6-6 to TRBJ1-1; possibly TRBD1 for D (5 bases). Germline loops: CDR1 MNHNY, CDR2 SVGAGI (reference sequence). This CDR3 spans 13 amino acids. With 6 bases removed from V and 10 bases from J, the gap between germline ends came to 18 bases. CDR3 in DNA: TGTGCCAGCAGCACCGGGGCGGCAGGAGGAGCTTTCTTT. This gives the protein CASSTGAAGGAFF.

This clonotype has a count of ten or more. This chain joins TRBV6-5 and TRBJ1-1; 9 bases map to TRBD1. Per the germline V gene, CDR1 is MNHEY and CDR2 is SVGAGI. There are 15 residues in the CDR3. The V gene end was trimmed by 4 bases and the J gene end by 5 bases; junction bases not matched to a gene: 8. CDR3 bases: TGTGCCAGCAGTTCTTTAACAGGGGGCCCGACTGAAGCTTTCTTT. It yields the protein CASSSLTGGPTEAFF.

This clonotype was observed many times. J is TRBJ1-1 and V is TRBV20-1, with D perhaps matching TRBD1 (6 bases). Germline V gives CDR1 DFQATT, CDR2 SNEGSKA (reference sequence). This CDR3 spans 15 amino acids. V was cut by 3 bases and J by 0 bases, with 14 bases left in between. CDR3 coding DNA: TGCAGTGCTAGCTTATACAGGGCAATGAACACTGAAGCTTTCTTT. Translated, it gives CSASLYRAMNTEAFF.